A selection of T cell receptor beta chains follows, all from one sample in a study of spatial heterogeneity in lung cancer. TCRdb redid the calling of the 5' RACE reads with MiXCR, one entry per CDR3 protein. This sample has some 9,300 distinct CDR3 sequences, with 6.1% found just once. The sequences come from normal lung tissue next to the tumor, collected at surgery. The receptors were sampled from a male donor with early-stage non-small cell lung cancer. Each CDR3 is given with its conserved first and last residue. A D gene is named only where the DNA matches it firmly. For some rows the clone size is stated as once, few or many, or as a class when expanded; others skip it.

J gene: TRBJ2-1; clone size: medium-sized; V gene: TRBV7-3; D gene: .; CDR3 DNA: TGTGCCAGCAGCTTAATGGTTTCTAACTACAATGAGCAGTTCTTC; CDR3 protein: CASSLMVSNYNEQFF
J gene: TRBJ2-4; clone size: many; V gene: TRBV11-2; D gene: .; CDR3 DNA: TGTGCCAGCAGCTTGGGCCCCGATGCCAAAGGCATTCAGTACTTC; CDR3 protein: CASSLGPDAKGIQYF
J gene: TRBJ1-2; clone size: few; V gene: TRBV20-1; D gene: TRBD1; CDR3 DNA: TGCAGTGCCAACCTGGACAGGGTAGACTATGGCTACACCTTC; CDR3 protein: CSANLDRVDYGYTF
J gene: TRBJ1-1; clone size: many; V gene: TRBV7-3; D gene: .; CDR3 DNA: TGTGCCAGCAGCTTTACAGGGAACACTGAAGCTTTCTTT; CDR3 protein: CASSFTGNTEAFF
J gene: TRBJ1-2; clone size: few; V gene: TRBV5-6; D gene: .; CDR3 DNA: TGTGCCAGCATCTTTGGACCCCAAAACTATGGCTACACCTTC; CDR3 protein: CASIFGPQNYGYTF
J gene: TRBJ1-5; clone size: many; V gene: TRBV6-5; D gene: .; CDR3 DNA: TGTGCCAGCAGTACGGCCGGGAATCAGCCCCAGCATTTT; CDR3 protein: CASSTAGNQPQHF
J gene: TRBJ2-3; clone size: few; V gene: TRBV18; D gene: .; CDR3 DNA: TGTGCCAGCTCACCACAGGAAAGGGATACGCAGTATTTT; CDR3 protein: CASSPQERDTQYF
J gene: TRBJ1-6; clone size: many; V gene: TRBV27; D gene: .; CDR3 DNA: TGTGCCAGCAGTTTACAGGGGTTTTATAATTCACCCCTCCACTTT; CDR3 protein: CASSLQGFYNSPLHF
J gene: TRBJ2-5; clone size: many; V gene: TRBV7-2; D gene: .; CDR3 DNA: TGTGCCAGCAGCCCTGGGGGGTCGCGCCGAAGAGAGACCCAGTACTTC; CDR3 protein: CASSPGGSRRRETQYF
J gene: TRBJ2-1; clone size: many; V gene: TRBV11-2; D gene: .; CDR3 DNA: TGTGCCAGCAGCGCCCCCGGTCCCCCGGCGGCCCTTGAGCAGTTCTTC; CDR3 protein: CASSAPGPPAALEQFF
J gene: TRBJ1-1; clone size: medium-sized; V gene: TRBV2; D gene: .; CDR3 DNA: TGTGCCAGCAGTATCCCGGGGTCGAACACTGAAGCTTTCTTT; CDR3 protein: CASSIPGSNTEAFF
J gene: TRBJ2-5; clone size: many; V gene: TRBV5-1; D gene: TRBD1; CDR3 DNA: TGCGCCAGCAGCTTGGGGGGACAGCCTATCATACAAGAGACCCAGTACTTC; CDR3 protein: CASSLGGQPIIQETQYF
J gene: TRBJ1-1; clone size: large; V gene: TRBV6-2/TRBV6-3; D gene: .; CDR3 DNA: TGTGCCAGCGTACAGGGAACTGAAGCTTTCTTT; CDR3 protein: CASVQGTEAFF
J gene: TRBJ2-1; clone size: many; V gene: TRBV11-2; D gene: .; CDR3 DNA: TGTGCCAGCAGCCGTTCCGGGACTTACAATGAGCAGTTCTTC; CDR3 protein: CASSRSGTYNEQFF
J gene: TRBJ2-5; clone size: many; V gene: TRBV4-1; D gene: TRBD2; CDR3 DNA: TGCGCCAGCAGCCAAGACGGTCTAGCGGGAGCGGGTAGGGAGACCCAGTACTTC; CDR3 protein: CASSQDGLAGAGRETQYF
J gene: TRBJ2-5; clone size: many; V gene: TRBV5-8; D gene: TRBD1; CDR3 DNA: TGTGCCAGCAGCTTGGGGGACAGGGGAGAGGGAGAGACCCAGTACTTC; CDR3 protein: CASSLGDRGEGETQYF
J gene: TRBJ2-2; clone size: many; V gene: TRBV6-2/TRBV6-3; D gene: TRBD1; CDR3 DNA: TGTGCCAGCAGTTGGACAGGGTACACCGGGGAGCTGTTTTTT; CDR3 protein: CASSWTGYTGELFF
J gene: TRBJ2-2; clone size: many; V gene: TRBV5-5; D gene: .; CDR3 DNA: TGTGCCAGCGGACAGCAAAAACGCTGGACCGGGGAGCTGTTTTTT; CDR3 protein: CASGQQKRWTGELFF
J gene: TRBJ2-7; clone size: many; V gene: TRBV7-9; D gene: TRBD1; CDR3 DNA: TGTGCCAGCAGCTCCTTGCAGGGACAGGGCTACGAGCAGTACTTC; CDR3 protein: CASSSLQGQGYEQYF
J gene: TRBJ2-3; clone size: medium-sized; V gene: TRBV24-1; D gene: .; CDR3 DNA: TGTGCCACCAACGACAGAATTGGGGATACGCAGTATTTT; CDR3 protein: CATNDRIGDTQYF
J gene: TRBJ1-1; clone size: many; V gene: TRBV5-1; D gene: .; CDR3 DNA: TGCGCCAGCAAGGGCCCGGGGGACACTGAAGCTTTCTTT; CDR3 protein: CASKGPGDTEAFF
J gene: TRBJ2-2; clone size: few; V gene: TRBV18; D gene: .; CDR3 DNA: TGTGCCAGCTCACGGCCAGGGCTTACCGGGGAGCTGTTTTTT; CDR3 protein: CASSRPGLTGELFF
J gene: TRBJ1-5; clone size: many; V gene: TRBV9; D gene: .; CDR3 DNA: TGTGCCAGCAGCGTAGGTGAGGGATCTTCTTTTAATCAGCCCCAGCATTTT; CDR3 protein: CASSVGEGSSFNQPQHF
J gene: TRBJ1-2; clone size: many; V gene: TRBV5-1; D gene: TRBD1; CDR3 DNA: TGCGCCAGCAGGGAAAGACAGGGAGGTGACTATGGCTACACCTTC; CDR3 protein: CASRERQGGDYGYTF
J gene: TRBJ1-5; clone size: many; V gene: TRBV30; D gene: .; CDR3 DNA: TGTGCCTGGAGTACCGGGACCAGCGCAGGGGGCAATCAGCCCCAGCATTTT; CDR3 protein: CAWSTGTSAGGNQPQHF
J gene: TRBJ1-1; clone size: few; V gene: TRBV20-1; D gene: TRBD1; CDR3 DNA: TGCAGTGCCACCGGACAGGGGACTGGAGGCACTGAAGCTTTCTTT; CDR3 protein: CSATGQGTGGTEAFF
J gene: TRBJ2-3; clone size: many; V gene: TRBV7-2; D gene: .; CDR3 DNA: TGTGCCAGCAGCTTAGCGCCAGGGAGCCCAGATACGCAGTATTTT; CDR3 protein: CASSLAPGSPDTQYF
J gene: TRBJ2-1; clone size: few; V gene: TRBV7-3; D gene: TRBD2; CDR3 DNA: TGTGCCAGCAGCCCCAATAGCGGGAGACAGTTCTTC; CDR3 protein: CASSPNSGRQFF
J gene: TRBJ2-5; clone size: many; V gene: TRBV7-3; D gene: .; CDR3 DNA: TGTGCCAGCAGCAGTCAAGCGGGAGAGACCCAGTACTTC; CDR3 protein: CASSSQAGETQYF
J gene: TRBJ1-2; clone size: many; V gene: TRBV29-1; D gene: .; CDR3 DNA: TGCAGCGTTGAAGGGAGGGAGAGCGTCGGTTACACCTTC; CDR3 protein: CSVEGRESVGYTF
J gene: TRBJ2-2; clone size: many; V gene: TRBV6-5; D gene: TRBD1; CDR3 DNA: TGTGCCAGCAGTTACTCCCCGACAGGGATCACCGGGGAGCTGTTTTTT; CDR3 protein: CASSYSPTGITGELFF
J gene: TRBJ2-7; clone size: many; V gene: TRBV20-1; D gene: .; CDR3 DNA: TGCAGTGCTAGTACACCCTCCCCGGGGGAGCAGTACTTC; CDR3 protein: CSASTPSPGEQYF
J gene: TRBJ1-2; clone size: .; V gene: TRBV19; D gene: .; CDR3 DNA: TGTGCCAGTAGCGAGGGTGCCTATGGCTACACCTTC; CDR3 protein: CASSEGAYGYTF
J gene: TRBJ2-2; clone size: few; V gene: TRBV29-1; D gene: .; CDR3 DNA: TGCAGCGTTGTCGTGGACACCGGGGAGCTGTTTTTT; CDR3 protein: CSVVVDTGELFF
J gene: TRBJ1-1; clone size: many; V gene: TRBV3-1; D gene: .; CDR3 DNA: TGTGCCAGCAGCCCCGCTGCACAAAATCTCAGGGGCACTGAAGCTTTCTTT; CDR3 protein: CASSPAAQNLRGTEAFF
J gene: TRBJ2-2; clone size: many; V gene: TRBV3-1; D gene: .; CDR3 DNA: TGTGCCAGCAGCCAGACGCCCCAGGTCGGAGGGGAGCTGTTTTTT; CDR3 protein: CASSQTPQVGGELFF
J gene: TRBJ2-3; clone size: many; V gene: TRBV27; D gene: .; CDR3 DNA: TGTGCCAGTATCGGGGGACCAGATACGCAGTATTTT; CDR3 protein: CASIGGPDTQYF
J gene: TRBJ2-1; clone size: few; V gene: TRBV20-1; D gene: TRBD2; CDR3 DNA: TGCAGTGCTAGAGGTTATGTGGGGGCGGGACTAGCGGGAGGCACCTTCTACAATGAGCAGTTCTTC; CDR3 protein: CSARGYVGAGLAGGTFYNEQFF
J gene: TRBJ2-1; clone size: many; V gene: TRBV20-1; D gene: .; CDR3 DNA: TGCAGTGTCCAGAGGGACACGGACAATGAGCAGTTCTTC; CDR3 protein: CSVQRDTDNEQFF
J gene: TRBJ1-5; clone size: many; V gene: TRBV29-1; D gene: .; CDR3 DNA: TGCAGCGTTGCGCCGACAGTGAATCAGCCCCAGCATTTT; CDR3 protein: CSVAPTVNQPQHF
J gene: TRBJ2-3; clone size: many; V gene: TRBV6-1; D gene: TRBD1; CDR3 DNA: TGTGCCAGCAGACGCCGGGACAGGAGCACAGATACGCAGTATTTT; CDR3 protein: CASRRRDRSTDTQYF
J gene: TRBJ2-5; clone size: many; V gene: TRBV4-1; D gene: .; CDR3 DNA: TGCGCCAGCAGCCAAGAGCGGAATTCTCAAGAGACCCAGTACTTC; CDR3 protein: CASSQERNSQETQYF
J gene: TRBJ2-2; clone size: many; V gene: TRBV6-6; D gene: TRBD2; CDR3 DNA: TGTGCCACCCGGGAAGCGGGGGGGGAGAACACCGGGGAGCTGTTTTTT; CDR3 protein: CATREAGGENTGELFF
J gene: TRBJ1-1; clone size: many; V gene: TRBV6-1; D gene: .; CDR3 DNA: TGTGCCAGCAGTGCCTCAGGAGGGGGGCAGAACACTGAAGCTTTCTTT; CDR3 protein: CASSASGGGQNTEAFF
J gene: TRBJ2-7; clone size: many; V gene: TRBV29-1; D gene: .; CDR3 DNA: TGCAGCGCCGTGGGGACACCTGGAAGGGGTTCCTACGAGCAGTACTTC; CDR3 protein: CSAVGTPGRGSYEQYF
J gene: TRBJ1-2; clone size: .; V gene: TRBV6-2/TRBV6-3; D gene: TRBD1; CDR3 DNA: TGTGCCAACAGCCCGACAGGGCTGGAGCGCTACACCTTC; CDR3 protein: CANSPTGLERYTF
J gene: TRBJ1-1; clone size: many; V gene: TRBV20-1; D gene: .; CDR3 DNA: TGCAGTGCTAGGGTTCCGGGCATGAACACTGAAGCTTTCTTT; CDR3 protein: CSARVPGMNTEAFF